This entry lists 28 T cell receptor beta chains sequenced from one sample in a study of T-cell memory formation after mild COVID-19. A single record per CDR3 protein comes from TCRdb applying MiXCR to the 5' RACE reads. In the table there are about 110,000 distinct CDR3 sequences, about an eighth of which are singletons. Sequenced material: PBMCs or a T cell subset sorted from them (not recorded which). All receptors derive from an adult woman who had mild COVID-19 (a few samples of this study predate the infection). Cell type and time point are not known.

At least ten counts were recorded for this clonotype. The rearrangement links TRBV5-1 to TRBJ2-5, with TRBD2 matching 9 bases. CDR3 length: 15 residues. Losses at the gene ends were 4 bases for V and 5 bases for J; bases not matched to a gene: 9. Germline-derived CDR1 and CDR2 are SGHRS and YFSETQ. CDR3 in DNA: TGCGCCAGCAGCGTGGCTAGCGGGATCGGGGAGACCCAGTACTTC. Translating gives CASSVASGIGETQYF.

This clonotype has just a few counts. The genes are TRBV4-3 and TRBJ2-7, with 9 nucleotides matching TRBD1. The CDR3 covers 16 residues. In germline, CDR1 is LGHNA, CDR2 YSLEER. The V segment lost 1 base and the J segment 6 bases; nucleotides outside the gene matches: 10. The CDR3 spells CASSQGGGTGTGEQYF. Here the CDR3 DNA reads TGCGCCAGCAGCCAAGGTGGGGGGACAGGGACAGGCGAGCAGTACTTC.

This clonotype has just a few counts. The V and J genes are TRBV4-1 and TRBJ1-1; 7 nucleotides agree with TRBD1. V was pared by 6 bases and J by 1 base, with 5 bases of the junction left unmatched. Per the germline V gene, CDR1 is MGHRA and CDR2 is YSYEKL. This CDR3 has 14 residues. This CDR3 is CASRSGGPNTEAFF. The CDR3 DNA sequence: TGCGCCAGCAGGTCAGGGGGTCCGAACACTGAAGCTTTCTTT.

The sample holds a few counts of this clonotype. The gene calls are TRBV7-8 and TRBJ1-1, with 7 bases fitting TRBD1. Germline trimming cut 2 bases from V and 6 bases from J; bases unmatched to any gene: 0. There are 12 residues in the CDR3. Germline V gene lookup returns CDR1 SGHVS and CDR2 FQNEAQ. CDR3 bases: TGTGCCAGCAGCTTACAGGGGGCTGAAGCTTTCTTT. Translated: CASSLQGAEAFF.

This chain joins TRBV12-3 or TRBV12-4 and TRBJ1-3, with D unclear. The CDR3 length is 12 residues. The V end lost 5 bases, the J end lost 0 bases, and 2 bases lay between the germline ends. CDR3 region: CASSDSGNTIYF. DNA of the CDR3: TGTGCCAGCAGTGACTCTGGAAACACCATATATTTT.

This clonotype was seen a few times. This chain joins TRBV29-1 and TRBJ2-2; D is perhaps TRBD1 (5 bases). CDR1 and CDR2 from the germline V gene are SQVTM and ANQGSEA. V was clipped by 2 bases and J by 0 bases, with 7 bases between them. CDR3 size: 14 residues. The CDR3 loop reads CSVELTANTGELFF. For the CDR3, the DNA is TGCAGCGTTGAACTGACAGCGAACACCGGGGAGCTGTTTTTT.

Many counts were recorded for this clonotype. The V call is TRBV7-3, the J call TRBJ2-7, with D maybe TRBD2 (5 bases). CDR1 is SGHTA and CDR2 is FQGTGA in the germline V gene. Trimming took off 3 bases at V and 2 bases at J, with 11 bases between the two ends. CDR3 length: 14 residues. The CDR3 loop reads CASSFSSGTYEQYF. For the CDR3, the DNA is TGTGCCAGCAGCTTTTCCTCCGGGACCTACGAGCAGTACTTC.

At least ten counts were recorded for this clonotype. This chain uses TRBV7-9 with TRBJ2-1; tentatively, D is TRBD1 or TRBD2 (5 bases each). CDR1 is SEHNR and CDR2 is FQNEAQ in the germline V gene (reference sequence). The CDR3 is 16 amino acids. Trimming shortened V by 5 bases and J by 1 base, and 15 bases separated the two germline ends. CDR3 residues: CASSPRGTDSYNEQFF. DNA of the CDR3: TGTGCCAGCAGCCCCCGAGGGACGGATTCCTACAATGAGCAGTTCTTC.

This chain connects TRBV7-8 to TRBJ2-5; D tentatively reads TRBD1 or TRBD2 (6 bases each). The CDR3 is 17 residues long. Germline-derived CDR1 and CDR2 are SGHVS and FQNEAQ. V was shortened by 5 bases and J by 1 base, with 20 bases between the two germline ends. The DNA for the CDR3 is TGTGCCAGCAGCCCAAGACCGGGGGCGAGGTCCCAAGAGACCCAGTACTTC. It yields the protein CASSPRPGARSQETQYF. Variable domain in full (rest from reference TRBV7-8 and TRBJ2-5): GAGVSQSPRYKVAKRGQDVALRCDPISGHVSLFWYQQALGQGPEFLTYFQNEAQLDKSGLPSDRFFAERPEGSVSTLKIQRTQQEDSAVYLCASSPRPGARSQETQYFGPGTRLLVL.

In its sample, this clonotype was seen a few times. The CDR3 does not close with the conserved phenylalanine or tryptophan, likely indicating a read error. The V gene is TRBV29-1, the J gene TRBJ2-4; 12 positions match TRBD2. Trimming cost V 5 bases and J 8 bases; bases outside gene matches: 10. CDR3 length: 15 residues. Germline loops: CDR1 SQVTM, CDR2 ANQGSEA. CDR3 residues: CSVTGLAGPGDIQYL. Written as DNA, the CDR3 is TGCAGCGTTACCGGACTAGCGGGGCCAGGGGACATTCAGTACCTC.

The chain is built from TRBV25-1 and TRBJ1-2, with 7 positions matching TRBD1. After removal of 5 bases from V and 2 bases from J, the junction contained 5 bases not matched to a gene. In germline, CDR1 is MGHDK, CDR2 SYGVNS. The CDR3 loop spans 14 amino acids. CDR3 sequence reads: CASSPQGENYGYTF. In DNA form, the CDR3 reads TGTGCCAGCAGTCCCCAGGGGGAGAACTATGGCTACACCTTC.

The chain couples TRBV6-1 to TRBJ1-1; D is possibly TRBD1 (6 bases). Germline V CDR1 and CDR2: MNHNS, SASEGT. V shed 0 bases and J shed 0 bases, with 11 bases lying between them. The CDR3 totals 16 residues. In DNA, the CDR3 is TGTGCCAGCAGTGAAGCCGGAGGGGGTCTGAACACTGAAGCTTTCTTT. It translates to CASSEAGGGLNTEAFF.

This clonotype came up many times. J is TRBJ2-1 and V is TRBV12-3 or TRBV12-4; perhaps TRBD2 as D (6 bases). Deletions cut 6 bases from V and 3 bases from J, with 15 bases between. This CDR3 contains 15 residues. This CDR3 is CASSPERRGYNEQFF. CDR3 in DNA: TGTGCCAGCAGCCCGGAACGGAGGGGCTACAATGAGCAGTTCTTC.

This chain connects TRBV5-1 to TRBJ1-1; perhaps TRBD1 as D (6 bases). The CDR3 sequence is 16 residues long. V was shortened by 0 bases and J by 0 bases, with 12 bases between the two germline ends. From germline, CDR1 is SGHRS and CDR2 YFSETQ. The CDR3, as DNA: TGCGCCAGCAGCTTGGCCATAGGGGGAATGAACACTGAAGCTTTCTTT. Amino acids: CASSLAIGGMNTEAFF.

This clonotype has a single count. The CDR3 DNA reads TGTGCCAGCAGCTTAGCCGGACACGGAGACCACGAGCAGTACTTC. Residues: CASSLAGHGDHEQYF. J is TRBJ2-7 and V is TRBV13; TRBD1 might be the D (5 bases). CDR1 is PRHDT, CDR2 FYEKMQ, per germline (reference sequence). The ends were cut back, 1 base at V and 5 bases at J, with 15 bases in the middle. The CDR3 is 15 residues long.

The chain couples TRBV30 to TRBJ2-2, with unresolved D. The CDR3 covers 11 residues. Trimming took 2 bases from V and 3 from J, leaving 1 base between them. Germline V gives CDR1 GTSNPN, CDR2 SVGIG (reference sequence). For the CDR3, the DNA is TGTGCCTGGAGTCACACCGGGGAGCTGTTTTTT. This sequence encodes CAWSHTGELFF.

In this sample, this clonotype turned up a few times. The chain recombines TRBV15 with TRBJ2-1; no definite D call. The CDR3 covers 12 residues. Trimming left V 0 bases short and J 3 bases short, with 0 bases between. Germline V gives CDR1 LNHNV, CDR2 YYDKDF (reference sequence). Here the CDR3 reads CATSRDYNEQFF. CDR3 bases: TGTGCCACCAGCAGAGACTACAATGAGCAGTTCTTC.

The chain has TRBV5-1 and TRBJ2-1; D might be TRBD1 or TRBD2, each matching 5 bases. CDR1 SGHRS and CDR2 YFSETQ come from the germline V gene. With 0 bases removed from V and 0 bases from J, the gap between germline ends came to 10 bases. The CDR3 runs to 16 residues. CDR3 nucleotides: TGCGCCAGCAGCTTGGGGTCGGGGCTCTCCTACAATGAGCAGTTCTTC. This gives the protein CASSLGSGLSYNEQFF.

The chain links TRBV4-1 to TRBJ2-5; 8 nucleotides align to TRBD1. J gave up 2 bases and V 4 bases, and 3 bases lay outside the gene matches. The CDR3 contains 14 residues. CDR1 MGHRA and CDR2 YSYEKL come from the germline V gene. The CDR3 nucleotides read TGCGCCAGCAGCCCCCGGACAGGGCAAGAGACCCAGTACTTC. This gives the protein CASSPRTGQETQYF.

This clonotype was counted only a few times. CDR3 residues: CASSPRTQGNSYEQYF. CDR3 coding DNA: TGTGCCAGCAGCCCCCGTACACAGGGAAACTCCTACGAGCAGTACTTC. This chain links TRBV7-8 with TRBJ2-7; D is possibly TRBD1 (6 bases). CDR3 size: 16 residues. Deletions cut 5 bases from V and 0 bases from J, with 17 bases between. CDR1 is SGHVS, CDR2 FQNEAQ, per germline.

This clonotype was observed a handful of times. The V and J genes are TRBV4-1 and TRBJ2-7; D perhaps matches TRBD1 (6 bases). Germline V lookup: CDR1 MGHRA, CDR2 YSYEKL. Trimming stripped 0 bases from V and 3 bases from J, with 15 bases between. CDR3 length: 16 amino acids. CDR3 DNA sequence: TGCGCCAGCAGCCAAGATCCCCTATCAGGGGACTACGAGCAGTACTTC. Its protein is CASSQDPLSGDYEQYF.

The chain carries TRBV12-3 or TRBV12-4 and TRBJ1-2, with TRBD1 matching 7 bases. The CDR3 has 15 residues. Trimming removed 3 bases from V and 8 bases from J; junction bases left unmatched: 12. As DNA, the CDR3 is TGTGCCAGCAGTTTTAGTCCGACAGGGCTAAAAGGCTACACCTTC. Protein: CASSFSPTGLKGYTF.

This clonotype was picked up many times. V usage is TRBV7-8 and J usage is TRBJ2-3; tentative D call: TRBD2 (6 bases). This CDR3 is 14 amino acids long. CDR1 is SGHVS and CDR2 is FQNEAQ in the germline V gene. V was pared by 5 bases and J by 6 bases, with 15 bases between. CDR3 DNA: TGTGCCAGCAGCCCAGGACCGGGAGTGGATACGCAGTATTTT. Its protein is CASSPGPGVDTQYF.

The rearrangement joins TRBV24-1 to TRBJ2-5; TRBD2 is a possible D gene (5 bases). V lost 4 bases, J lost 4 bases, and 21 bases lay in between. Germline V lookup: CDR1 KGHDR, CDR2 SFDVKD. The CDR3 is made up of 17 amino acids. CDR3 region: CATSDPAAGPRGETQYF. For the CDR3, the DNA is TGTGCCACCAGTGACCCAGCGGCCGGACCCCGGGGAGAGACCCAGTACTTC.

The chain has TRBV29-1 and TRBJ2-7, with a tentative D call TRBD2 (5 bases). The germline V gene has CDR1 SQVTM and CDR2 ANQGSEA. CDR3 length: 13 amino acids. V lost 3 bases to trimming and J lost 1 base, with 10 bases between them. DNA of the CDR3: TGCAGCGTTGAGGAGAGGGAATCCTACGAGCAGTACTTC. Translation gives CSVEERESYEQYF.

J is TRBJ1-1 and V is TRBV6-5, with D possibly TRBD1 on 5 matching bases. The CDR3 totals 13 residues. Between the trimmed V and J ends, which lost 6 bases and 3 bases, there was a span of 11 bases. CDR1 and CDR2 from the germline V gene are MNHEY and SVGAGI. DNA for the CDR3: TGTGCCAGCAGGCTTTGGGGGGACACTGAAGCTTTCTTT. Its translation is CASRLWGDTEAFF.

This sequence joins TRBV5-5 and TRBJ2-7; D ambiguous. The CDR3 spans 13 residues. Per the germline V gene, CDR1 is SGHKS and CDR2 is YYEKEE (reference sequence). Trimming took off 0 bases at V and 5 bases at J, with 9 bases between the two ends. CDR3 region: CASSLAGGNEQYF. The DNA of the CDR3 is TGTGCCAGCAGCTTGGCCGGTGGCAACGAGCAGTACTTC.

A few counts support this clonotype. The V call is TRBV20-1, the J call TRBJ1-1, with no clear D. The CDR3 spans 15 residues. Germline V lookup: CDR1 DFQATT, CDR2 SNEGSKA (reference sequence). Trimming stripped 3 bases from V and 2 bases from J, with 16 bases between. The CDR3 bases are TGCAGTGCTAGGCACTGGACGGCAGGAAACACTGAAGCTTTCTTT. Its protein is CSARHWTAGNTEAFF.